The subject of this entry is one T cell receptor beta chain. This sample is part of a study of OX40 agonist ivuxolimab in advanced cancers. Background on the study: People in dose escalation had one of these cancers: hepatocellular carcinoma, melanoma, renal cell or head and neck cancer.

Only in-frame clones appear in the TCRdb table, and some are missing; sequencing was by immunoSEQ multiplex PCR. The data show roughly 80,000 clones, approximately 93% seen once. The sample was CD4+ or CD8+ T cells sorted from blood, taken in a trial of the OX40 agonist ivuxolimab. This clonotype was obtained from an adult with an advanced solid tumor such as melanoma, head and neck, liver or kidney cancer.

CDR3 region: CASSLRQVNTGELFF. In DNA, the CDR3 is TGTGCCAGCAGCCTCAGACAGGTGAACACCGGGGAGCTGTTTTTT. The chain is built from TRBV5-6 and TRBJ2-2; the D gene is possibly TRBD1 (6 bases). The germline V and J ends were trimmed by 4 bases and 1 base, with 11 bases remaining between them. Germline CDR1 reads SGHDT; CDR2 reads YYEEEE. CDR3 length equals 15 residues.